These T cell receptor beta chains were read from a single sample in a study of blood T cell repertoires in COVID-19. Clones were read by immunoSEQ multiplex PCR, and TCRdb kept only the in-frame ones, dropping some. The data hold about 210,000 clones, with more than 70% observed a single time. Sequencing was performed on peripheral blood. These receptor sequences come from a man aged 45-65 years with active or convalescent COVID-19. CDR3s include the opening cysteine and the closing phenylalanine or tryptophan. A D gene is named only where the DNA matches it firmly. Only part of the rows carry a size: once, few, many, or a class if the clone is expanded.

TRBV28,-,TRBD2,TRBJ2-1,TGTGCCAGCAGTCCCCCAGGAGCGGGAGGGTACAATGAGCAGTTCTTC,CASSPPGAGGYNEQFF
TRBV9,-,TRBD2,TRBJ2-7,TGTGCCAGCAGCGGCCCCAGCGGGGGCTACGAGCAGTACTTC,CASSGPSGGYEQYF
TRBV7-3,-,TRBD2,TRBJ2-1,TGTGCCAGCAGCTTAACAGCGGGAGCTGCTGAGCAGTTCTTC,CASSLTAGAAEQFF
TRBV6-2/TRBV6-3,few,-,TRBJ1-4,TGTGCCAGCAGTTACGAATTCGGGAGGGTGGACGATGAAAAACTGTTTTTT,CASSYEFGRVDDEKLFF
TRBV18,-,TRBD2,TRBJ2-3,TGTGCCAGCTCACCAAGCGGGAGGGCCGGGGATACGCAGTATTTT,CASSPSGRAGDTQYF
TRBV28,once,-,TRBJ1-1,TGTGCCAGCAGTTCTACAGTGAACACTGAAGCTTTCTTT,CASSSTVNTEAFF
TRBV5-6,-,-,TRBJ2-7,TGTGCCAGCAGCTTGGGGGGACACTATCACTCCTACGAGCAGTACTTC,CASSLGGHYHSYEQYF
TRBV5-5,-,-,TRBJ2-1,TGTGCCAGCAGCTCAGGAAGTCAGGCGGGGCCTGAGTTCTTC,CASSSGSQAGPEFF
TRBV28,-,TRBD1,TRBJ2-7,TGTGCCAGCAGAAACTCCGGGACAGGGGCCTACGAGCAGTACTTC,CASRNSGTGAYEQYF
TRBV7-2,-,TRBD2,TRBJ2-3,TGTGCCAGCAGCTCCCGACTAGCGGGAGGTGATACGCAGTATTTT,CASSSRLAGGDTQYF
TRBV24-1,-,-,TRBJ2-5,TGTGCCACCAGTGATTCGCCCATGAACTTCGGTGGAGAGACCCAGTACTTC,CATSDSPMNFGGETQYF
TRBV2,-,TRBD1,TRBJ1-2,TGTGCCAGCAGTGAAGCGATGACAGGGGATGGCTACACCTTC,CASSEAMTGDGYTF
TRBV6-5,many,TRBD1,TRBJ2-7,TGTGCCAGCACCGGGACAGGGACTTCCTACGAGCAGTACTTC,CASTGTGTSYEQYF
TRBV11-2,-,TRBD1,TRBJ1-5,TGTGCCAGCAGTCCCGGGACAGGGGATCGTCAGCCCCAGCATTTT,CASSPGTGDRQPQHF
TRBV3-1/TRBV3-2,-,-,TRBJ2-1,TGTGCCAGCAGCCAAGAACCACAATACAATGAGCAGTTCTTC,CASSQEPQYNEQFF
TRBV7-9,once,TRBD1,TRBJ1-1,TGTGCCAGCAGCACGACAGGGGAGGGAGCTTTCTTT,CASSTTGEGAFF
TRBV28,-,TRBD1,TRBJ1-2,TGTGCCATCTTCTCCCGGGACAGGGGCTTCTATGGCTACACCTTC,CAIFSRDRGFYGYTF
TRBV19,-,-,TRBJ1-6,TGTGCCAGTAGTATAGATCGGGCAGGGCGGAATTCACCCCTCCACTTT,CASSIDRAGRNSPLHF
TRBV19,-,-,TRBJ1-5,TGTGCCAGTAGTGCCCAGTTTCAGCCCCAGCATTTT,CASSAQFQPQHF
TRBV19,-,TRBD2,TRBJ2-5,TGTGCCAGTAGCCTGGGACTAGCGGGTGGGGAGACCCAGTACTTC,CASSLGLAGGETQYF
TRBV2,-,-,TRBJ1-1,TGTGCCAGCACACAATTAATGGGAGGGAACACTGAAGCTTTCTTT,CASTQLMGGNTEAFF
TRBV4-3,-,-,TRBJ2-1,TGCGCCAGCAGCCAAGCACAGGAGCAGTTCTTC,CASSQAQEQFF
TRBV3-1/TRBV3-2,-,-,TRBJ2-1,TGTGCCAGCAGCTCCCGGGTTACCGACAGGTCGAGATACAATGAGCAGTTCTTC,CASSSRVTDRSRYNEQFF
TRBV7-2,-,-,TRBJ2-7,TGTGCCAGCAGCTCAACGGGATCACATTACGAGCAGTACTTC,CASSSTGSHYEQYF
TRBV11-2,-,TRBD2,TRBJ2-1,TGTGCCAGCAGCAGAATCCTAGCGGCGGTGGACAATGAGCAGTTCTTC,CASSRILAAVDNEQFF
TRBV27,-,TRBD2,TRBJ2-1,TGTGCCAGCAGCCCCGGGGGAGCGGGAGCAGCCTACAATGAGCAGTTCTTC,CASSPGGAGAAYNEQFF
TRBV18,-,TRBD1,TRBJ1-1,TGTGCCAGCTTTTTGGACAGGGGTGGTACTGAAGCTTTCTTT,CASFLDRGGTEAFF
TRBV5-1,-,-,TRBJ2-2,TGCGCCAGCAGATTACTAGCAACCGGGGAGCTGTTTTTT,CASRLLATGELFF
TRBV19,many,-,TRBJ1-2,TGTGCCAGTAGTATGCGGGGGGCGGTCTATGGCTACACCTTC,CASSMRGAVYGYTF
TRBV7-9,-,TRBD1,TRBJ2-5,TGTGCCAGCAGCTTAGGGGGGACGTGGACAGGAAGCCTAGAGACCCAGTACTTC,CASSLGGTWTGSLETQYF
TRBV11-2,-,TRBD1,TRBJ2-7,TGTGCCAGCAGCGTCGGGACAGGGGGTACCTACGAGCAGTACTTC,CASSVGTGGTYEQYF
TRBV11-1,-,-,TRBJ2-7,TGTGCCAGCAGCTACAGGGCTTCCTACGAGCAGTACTTC,CASSYRASYEQYF
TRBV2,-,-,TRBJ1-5,TGTGCCAGCAGTGGCACGGGTTCGGATCAGCCCCAGCATTTT,CASSGTGSDQPQHF
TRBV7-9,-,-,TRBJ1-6,TGTGCCAGCAGCTTACTGGGAGGGCCAGAAAATTCACCCCTCCACTTT,CASSLLGGPENSPLHF
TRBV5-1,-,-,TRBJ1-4,TGCGCCAGCAGCGCGGATGCAACTAATGAAAAACTGTTTTTT,CASSADATNEKLFF
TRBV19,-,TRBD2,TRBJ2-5,TGTGCCAGTAGTATAGTACTAGCGGGAAGGGAGACCCAGTACTTC,CASSIVLAGRETQYF
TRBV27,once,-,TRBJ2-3,TGTGCCAGCAGTTTTCTACAGGGCCCTAGCACAGATACGCAGTATTTT,CASSFLQGPSTDTQYF
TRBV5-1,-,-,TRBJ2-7,TGCGCCAGCAGCTTGGACGGTTTCACCTACGAGCAGTACTTC,CASSLDGFTYEQYF
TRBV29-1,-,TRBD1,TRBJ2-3,TGCAGCTCGGGACAGGGGCCGAGCACAGATACGCAGTATTTT,CSSGQGPSTDTQYF
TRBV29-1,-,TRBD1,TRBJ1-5,TGCAGCGTTGGGTTAGGGGGCGGCAATCAGCCCCAGCATTTT,CSVGLGGGNQPQHF
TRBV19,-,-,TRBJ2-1,TGTGCCAGTCATCAGGGGGCGGGAGTCTCCTACAATGAGCAGTTCTTC,CASHQGAGVSYNEQFF
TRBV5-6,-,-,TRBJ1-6,TGTGCCAGCAGCTTTGGATGGACAGCTAATTCACCCCTCCACTTT,CASSFGWTANSPLHF
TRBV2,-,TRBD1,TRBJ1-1,TGTGCCACCACAGGACAGGGGATAACTGAAGCTTTCTTT,CATTGQGITEAFF
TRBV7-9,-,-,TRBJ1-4,TGTGCCAGCAGCTTAGCAAAAGGGAGCGGTGGAAAACTGTTTTTT,CASSLAKGSGGKLFF
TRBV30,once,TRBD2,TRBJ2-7,TGTGCCTGGAGTGTCCATAGCGGGTACGAGCAGTACTTC,CAWSVHSGYEQYF
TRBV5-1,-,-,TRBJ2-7,TGCGCCAGCAGCGTCCAGGGCAATAATTTCGACGAGCAGTACTTC,CASSVQGNNFDEQYF